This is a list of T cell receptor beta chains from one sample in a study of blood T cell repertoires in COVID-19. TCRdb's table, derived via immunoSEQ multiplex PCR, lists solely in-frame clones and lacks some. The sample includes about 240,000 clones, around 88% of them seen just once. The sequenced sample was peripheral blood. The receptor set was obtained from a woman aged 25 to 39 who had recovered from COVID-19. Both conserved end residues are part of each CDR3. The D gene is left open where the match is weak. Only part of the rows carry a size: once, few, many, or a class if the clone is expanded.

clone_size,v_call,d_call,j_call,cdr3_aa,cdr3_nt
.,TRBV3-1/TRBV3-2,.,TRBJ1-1,CASSQQVTANTEAFF,TGTGCCAGCAGCCAACAGGTGACAGCGAACACTGAAGCTTTCTTT
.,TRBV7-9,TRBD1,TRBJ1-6,CASSQSDRVLSPLHF,TGTGCCAGCAGCCAGAGCGACAGGGTACTCTCACCCCTCCACTTT
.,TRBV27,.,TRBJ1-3,CASSPRGGNTIYF,TGTGCCAGCAGTCCTAGGGGTGGAAACACCATATATTTT
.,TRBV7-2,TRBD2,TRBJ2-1,CASSLLAGGYNEQFF,TGTGCCAGCAGCTTATTAGCGGGGGGGTACAATGAGCAGTTCTTC
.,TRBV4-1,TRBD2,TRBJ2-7,CASSQEAARGIRYF,TGCGCCAGCAGCCAAGAGGCGGCGCGGGGGATTCGGTACTTC
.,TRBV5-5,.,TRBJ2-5,CASSDTWETQYF,TGTGCCAGTTCGGACACTTGGGAGACCCAGTACTTC
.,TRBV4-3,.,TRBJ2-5,CASSQDYRETQYF,TGCGCCAGCAGCCAGGACTATAGGGAGACCCAGTACTTC
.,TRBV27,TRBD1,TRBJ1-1,CASSLWGQANTEAFF,TGTGCCAGCAGTTTATGGGGACAGGCGAACACTGAAGCTTTCTTT
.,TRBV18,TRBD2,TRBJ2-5,CASSPPDGRRETQYF,TGTGCCAGCTCACCACCGGACGGGAGGCGGGAGACCCAGTACTTC
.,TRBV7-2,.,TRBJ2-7,CASSLPTGSSYEQYF,TGTGCCAGCAGCTTGCCGACAGGCAGCTCCTACGAGCAGTACTTC
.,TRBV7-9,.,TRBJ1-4,CASSLRTSNEKLFF,TGTGCCAGCAGCTTACGGACATCCAATGAAAAACTGTTTTTT
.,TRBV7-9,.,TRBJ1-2,CASRDSSNYGYTF,TGTGCCAGCAGGGACAGCTCTAACTATGGCTACACCTTC
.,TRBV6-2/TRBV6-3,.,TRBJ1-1,CASSPLGGKNTEAFF,TGTGCCAGCAGCCCATTGGGAGGGAAGAACACTGAAGCTTTCTTT
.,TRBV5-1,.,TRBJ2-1,CASSGQGNRWNDNEQFF,TGCGCCAGCAGCGGGCAGGGGAATAGGTGGAATGACAATGAGCAGTTCTTC
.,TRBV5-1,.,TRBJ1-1,CASSLGPRGRGAEAFF,TGCGCCAGCAGCTTGGGCCCCCGAGGTAGGGGCGCTGAAGCTTTCTTT
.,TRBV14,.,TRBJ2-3,CASSQNSGRTDTQYF,TGTGCCAGCAGCCAAAACTCGGGTAGGACAGATACGCAGTATTTT
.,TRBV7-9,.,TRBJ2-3,CASSLDPISTDTQYF,TGTGCCAGCAGCTTAGATCCAATTAGCACAGATACGCAGTATTTT
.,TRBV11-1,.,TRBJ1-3,CASSLASGFGNTIYF,TGTGCCAGCAGCTTAGCCTCGGGGTTTGGAAACACCATATATTTT
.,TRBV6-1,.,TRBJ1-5,CASSEEGGGNQPQHF,TGTGCCAGCAGTGAAGAGGGAGGGGGCAATCAGCCCCAGCATTTT
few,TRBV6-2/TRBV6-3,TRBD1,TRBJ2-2,CASSYSTGAITGELFF,TGTGCCAGCAGTTACTCGACAGGGGCCATCACCGGGGAGCTGTTTTTT
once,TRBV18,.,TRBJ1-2,CASSPIRETYGYTF,TGTGCCAGCTCACCTATCAGGGAAACTTATGGCTACACCTTC
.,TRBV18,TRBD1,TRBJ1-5,CASSPTGGAGNQPQHF,TGTGCCAGCTCACCTACAGGGGGCGCGGGCAATCAGCCCCAGCATTTT
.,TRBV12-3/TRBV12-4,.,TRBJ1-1,CATGRGNTEAFF,TGTGCCACGGGTAGGGGGAACACTGAAGCTTTCTTT
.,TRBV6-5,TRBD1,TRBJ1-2,CASSNRGSGGYTF,TGTGCCAGCAGTAACAGGGGTTCAGGAGGCTACACCTTC
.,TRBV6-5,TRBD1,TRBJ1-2,CASRPQGARNGYTF,TGTGCCAGCAGACCCCAGGGGGCCAGAAATGGCTACACCTTC
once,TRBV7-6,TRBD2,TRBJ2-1,CASSSRTSGTYNEQFF,TGTGCCAGCAGCTCGCGGACTAGCGGAACCTACAATGAGCAGTTCTTC
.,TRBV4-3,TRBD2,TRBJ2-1,CASSRYGGSTYNEQFF,TGCGCCAGCAGCCGATACGGGGGGTCGACCTACAATGAGCAGTTCTTC
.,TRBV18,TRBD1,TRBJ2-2,CASSPPLGGAGELFF,TGTGCCAGCTCACCACCGCTAGGGGGCGCCGGGGAGCTGTTTTTT
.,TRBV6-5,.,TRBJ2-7,CASRGLSPSSYEQYF,TGTGCCAGCAGGGGACTTAGCCCGAGCTCCTACGAGCAGTACTTC
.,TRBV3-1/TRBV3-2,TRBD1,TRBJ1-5,CASSQDDRGAPQPQHF,TGTGCCAGCAGCCAAGATGACAGGGGTGCCCCCCAGCCCCAGCATTTT
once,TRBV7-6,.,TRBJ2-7,CASSLEGQGYEQYF,TGTGCCAGCAGCTTAGAGGGGCAGGGTTACGAGCAGTACTTC
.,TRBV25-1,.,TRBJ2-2,CASSEWRQSSPGELFF,TGTGCCAGCAGTGAGTGGCGACAGTCCTCTCCCGGGGAGCTGTTTTTT
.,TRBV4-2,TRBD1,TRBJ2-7,CASSQERTGVYEQYF,TGTGCCAGCAGCCAAGAGAGGACAGGGGTCTACGAGCAGTACTTC
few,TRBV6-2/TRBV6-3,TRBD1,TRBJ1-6,CASSYSSGTGLNSPLHF,TGTGCCAGCAGTTACTCCTCCGGGACAGGGCTGAATTCACCCCTCCACTTT
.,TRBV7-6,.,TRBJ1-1,CASSPRATGTLNTEAFF,TGTGCCAGCAGCCCGCGGGCGACAGGAACCTTGAACACTGAAGCTTTCTTT
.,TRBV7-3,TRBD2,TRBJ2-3,CASSSQTSGGITDTQYF,TGTGCCAGCAGCTCCCAGACTAGCGGGGGAATCACAGATACGCAGTATTTT
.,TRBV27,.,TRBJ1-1,CASSPMGGGWNTEAFF,TGTGCCAGCAGTCCTATGGGGGGTGGCTGGAACACTGAAGCTTTCTTT
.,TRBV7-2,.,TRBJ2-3,CASSLAGHTDTQYF,TGTGCCAGCAGCTTAGCGGGGCATACAGATACGCAGTATTTT
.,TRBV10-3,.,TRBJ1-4,CAITLGTRNEKLFF,TGTGCCATCACCCTCGGGACAAGAAATGAAAAACTGTTTTTT
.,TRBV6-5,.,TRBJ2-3,CASSFGVLPDTQYF,TGTGCCAGCAGTTTTGGAGTGTTGCCAGATACGCAGTATTTT
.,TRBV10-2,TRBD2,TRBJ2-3,CASMRAGGDTQYF,TGCGCCAGCATGAGAGCGGGGGGGGATACGCAGTATTTT
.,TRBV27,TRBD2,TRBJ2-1,CASSFLAGSEQFF,TGTGCCAGCAGTTTCCTAGCGGGGAGTGAGCAGTTCTTC